These 27 T cell receptor beta chains were sequenced from one sample in a study of T cells in Graves' hyperthyroidism and ophthalmopathy. The TCR beta CDR3 regions underwent amplification using RNA transcripts as the source. A set of HTBI primers served as the primers for a first-round RT-PCR of the TCR CDR3. MiXCR, applied by TCRdb to the multiplex PCR reads, yields one record per CDR3 protein. The data contain hundreds of thousands of distinct CDR3 sequences, less than 20% of them singletons. The sample comprised blood. These receptors all come from a woman between 18 and 29 years old with Graves' hyperthyroidism.

This clonotype occurred many times. This chain links TRBV7-2 with TRBJ2-7; a weak D match, TRBD1 (8 bases). CDR1 and CDR2 (germline): SGHTA, FQGNSA. Trimming left V 5 bases short and J 3 bases short, with 17 bases between. The CDR3 is made up of 15 amino acids. CDR3 protein: CASSPQNRGGYEQYF. The CDR3 bases are TGTGCCAGCAGCCCGCAAAACAGGGGGGGCTACGAGCAGTACTTC.

This clonotype was recorded at least ten times. The chain is built from TRBV5-6 and TRBJ2-2, with D hard to call. The germline V gene has CDR1 SGHDT and CDR2 YYEEEE. The CDR3 spans 13 residues. V was pared by 3 bases and J by 4 bases, with 7 bases between. Here the CDR3 DNA reads TGTGCCAGCAGCTCCGTTTCCACCGGGGAGCTGTTTTTT. As protein: CASSSVSTGELFF.

This clonotype appeared many times. J is TRBJ1-2 and V is TRBV7-2; D gene unclear. Germline-derived CDR1 and CDR2 are SGHTA and FQGNSA. The CDR3 loop spans 15 amino acids. The V end lost 1 base, the J end lost 5 bases, and 14 bases lay between the germline ends. CDR3: CASSLGRGRGYGYTF. The CDR3 bases are TGTGCCAGCAGCTTAGGTCGAGGCCGGGGTTATGGCTACACCTTC.

The chain combines TRBV9 with TRBJ2-7, with unresolved D. CDR3 size: 14 residues. The ends were cut back, 4 bases at V and 7 bases at J, with 18 bases in the middle. Germline CDR1 and CDR2: SGDLS and YYNGEE. The CDR3 sequence is CASSTASFPQEQYF. DNA for the CDR3: TGTGCCAGCAGCACAGCTTCATTTCCACAGGAGCAGTACTTC.

This clonotype was detected ten times or more. This chain joins TRBV28 and TRBJ1-2; 7 bases line up with TRBD1. V was pared by 3 bases and J by 4 bases, with 5 bases of the junction left unmatched. The CDR3 extends over 14 amino acids. Germline CDR1 MDHEN, CDR2 SYDVKM. CDR3: CASSFGGGPYGYTF. In DNA, the CDR3 is TGTGCCAGCAGTTTCGGAGGGGGCCCCTATGGCTACACCTTC.

This clonotype was seen at least ten times. This chain uses TRBV9 with TRBJ1-2, with 9 positions matching TRBD1. This CDR3 contains 15 residues. The V gene end was trimmed by 1 base and the J gene end by 1 base; junction bases not matched to a gene: 2. Germline-derived CDR1 and CDR2 are SGDLS and YYNGEE. The DNA of the CDR3 is TGTGCCAGCAGCGTAAAGGACAGGGGTAACTATGGCTACACCTTC. Translation: CASSVKDRGNYGYTF.

The chain couples TRBV5-6 to TRBJ2-6; D ambiguous. The CDR3 length is 16 residues. Germline assignment: CDR1 SGHDT and CDR2 YYEEEE. Trimming left V 0 bases short and J 1 base short, with 8 bases between. CDR3 nucleotide sequence: TGTGCCAGCAGCTTGGATTTGGGATCTGGGGCCAACGTCCTGACTTTC. Translation: CASSLDLGSGANVLTF.

The genes are TRBV6-1 and TRBJ2-1; D is undetermined. The CDR3 has 15 amino acids. Germline CDR1 is MNHNS and CDR2 is SASEGT. The ends were cut back, 10 bases at V and 9 bases at J, with 25 bases in the middle. The CDR3, as DNA: TGTGCCACCACCCTCCCTACCAACGGTCGTGGTGAGCAGTTCTTC. The encoded protein is CATTLPTNGRGEQFF.

This rearrangement joins TRBV11-2 to TRBJ2-6; D tentatively reads TRBD1 or TRBD2 (5 bases each). Per germline, CDR1 SGHAT and CDR2 FQNNGV. The V gene lost 6 bases and the J gene lost 0 bases, with 21 bases spanning the gap. The CDR3 runs to 19 residues. As DNA, the CDR3 is TGTGCCAGCAGACCGGGAAGGTGGGGGACCAACTCTGGGGCCAACGTCCTGACTTTC. Amino acid sequence: CASRPGRWGTNSGANVLTF.

The table lists this clonotype with many counts. The chain combines TRBV7-2 with TRBJ2-1; D possibly corresponds to TRBD2 (6 bases). CDR1 is SGHTA, CDR2 FQGNSA, per germline. The CDR3 totals 13 residues. The V and J ends lost 1 base and 6 bases respectively, with 7 bases between them. CDR3 nucleotides: TGTGCCAGCAGCTTAGGCGGGGTCAATGAGCAGTTCTTC. This encodes CASSLGGVNEQFF.

This clonotype was observed many times. V usage is TRBV15 and J usage is TRBJ1-6; D gene uncertain. The length of the CDR3 is 17 residues. The ends were cut back, 2 bases at V and 9 bases at J, with 20 bases in the middle. Germline V lookup: CDR1 LNHNV, CDR2 YYDKDF (reference sequence). CDR3 DNA sequence: TGTGCCACCAGCAGACTACCATCCCCGCCAGTAGGTTCACCCCTCCACTTT. Translated, it gives CATSRLPSPPVGSPLHF.

This clonotype was seen a handful of times. The chain couples TRBV7-2 to TRBJ2-2, with TRBD2 as a possible D gene (6 bases). Germline values: CDR1 SGHTA, CDR2 FQGNSA. The V end lost 4 bases, the J end lost 7 bases, and 16 bases lay between the germline ends. CDR3 length: 15 residues. Here the CDR3 reads CASSYGTSLFGELFF. In nucleotides, the CDR3 is TGTGCCAGCAGCTATGGGACTTCCCTCTTCGGGGAGCTGTTTTTT.

This clonotype occurred a few times. J is TRBJ1-4 and V is TRBV12-3 or TRBV12-4; 7 bases are shared with TRBD1. After removal of 5 bases from V and 2 bases from J, the junction contained 5 bases not matched to a gene. The CDR3 is made up of 15 amino acids. CDR3 amino acids: CASSPPGQTNEKLFF. The CDR3 nucleotides read TGTGCCAGCAGTCCTCCGGGACAGACTAATGAAAAACTGTTTTTT.

Worth noting for this clonotype: A much more abundant neighbour one base away suggests this may be a read error. The chain is built from TRBV6-1 and TRBJ2-7; TRBD1 or TRBD2 may be the D gene (5 bases each). Looked up from germline, CDR1 is MNHNS and CDR2 is SASEGT. CDR3 length: 14 residues. V lost 2 bases, J lost 4 bases, and 12 bases lay in between. CDR3 nucleotide sequence: TGTGCCAGCAGTGAAAAGTACGGGGCTTACGAGCAGTACTTC. Translation: CASSEKYGAYEQYF.

This clonotype was picked up a small number of times. The V gene is TRBV2, the J gene TRBJ2-3; D may be TRBD2 (7 bases). CDR3 length: 12 amino acids. Trimming removed 7 bases at V and 4 bases at J, with 9 bases between. From germline, CDR1 is SNHLY and CDR2 FYNNEI. CDR3 residues: CASTGGADTQYF. The DNA for the CDR3 is TGTGCCAGCACGGGGGGCGCAGATACGCAGTATTTT.

This clonotype was counted a few times. The chain recombines TRBV2 with TRBJ2-7, with 8 nucleotides matching TRBD1. The CDR3 runs to 14 residues. From germline, CDR1 is SNHLY and CDR2 FYNNEI. V was clipped by 6 bases and J by 3 bases; unmatched bases: 7. CDR3 sequence: CASSRQGKDYEQYF. CDR3 DNA: TGTGCCAGCAGCAGACAGGGGAAGGACTACGAGCAGTACTTC.

The chain links TRBV7-3 to TRBJ1-3; D remains unclear. The CDR3 is 16 residues long. Germline CDR1 is SGHTA and CDR2 is FQGTGA. The V and J ends lost 3 bases and 0 bases respectively, with 12 bases between them. For the CDR3, the DNA is TGTGCCAGCAGCTTTGGTCCGTTAAGCTCTGGAAACACCATATATTTT. Its translation: CASSFGPLSSGNTIYF.

The J gene is TRBJ1-2, the V gene TRBV6-1, with 7 bases lining up with TRBD1. V was clipped by 5 bases and J by 8 bases; unmatched bases: 11. The CDR3 has 14 residues. CDR1 and CDR2 from the germline V gene are MNHNS and SASEGT. The CDR3 reads CASSTETGNGGYTF. CDR3 DNA sequence: TGTGCCAGCAGTACCGAGACAGGGAATGGAGGCTACACCTTC.

This clonotype was seen ten or more times. This sequence joins TRBV20-1 and TRBJ2-1; TRBD2 matches 8 bases. V was pared by 1 base and J by 1 base, with 18 bases of the junction left unmatched. This CDR3 contains 20 residues. The germline V gene encodes CDR1 DFQATT and CDR2 SNEGSKA (reference sequence). CDR3 sequence: CSARVPPDPLTSASYNEQFF. The CDR3 DNA reads as TGCAGTGCTAGAGTCCCCCCGGACCCTCTGACTAGCGCGTCCTACAATGAGCAGTTCTTC.

This clonotype was seen more than once but under ten times. This chain uses TRBV6-2 or TRBV6-3 with TRBJ2-3; TRBD2 might be the D (6 bases). This CDR3 is built from 13 residues. The germline V and J ends were trimmed by 7 bases and 2 bases, with 10 bases remaining between them. In germline, CDR1 is MNHEY, CDR2 SVGEGT. The CDR3 nucleotides read TGTGCCAGCACCGGGACTTACACAGATACGCAGTATTTT. Its translation is CASTGTYTDTQYF.

This clonotype came up many times. The V and J genes are TRBV6-2 or TRBV6-3 and TRBJ1-1; perhaps TRBD1 as D (6 bases). The CDR3 length is 12 residues. Germline CDR1 and CDR2: MNHEY and SVGEGT. The germline V and J ends were trimmed by 10 bases and 4 bases, with 13 bases remaining between them. The CDR3 spells CATRGIGTEAFF. The CDR3 coding sequence is TGTGCCACAAGGGGGATAGGCACTGAAGCTTTCTTT.

Of note for this clonotype: This may stem from a read error, because a much larger clone lies one nucleotide away. CDR3: CASSPSGTGTGKLFF. CDR3 coding DNA: TGTGCCAGCTCACCATCCGGGACAGGGACGGGAAAACTGTTTTTT. The chain employs TRBV18 and TRBJ1-4; TRBD1 agrees at 9 bases. The germline V gene encodes CDR1 KGHSH and CDR2 LQKENI. With 2 bases clipped from V and 10 bases from J, the junction kept 8 bases outside the gene matches. The CDR3 has 15 amino acids.

This clonotype was recorded at least ten times. V and J are TRBV5-1 and TRBJ2-7; D call uncertain. V was cut by 9 bases and J by 1 base, with 17 bases left in between. Germline V lookup: CDR1 SGHRS, CDR2 YFSETQ. The CDR3 has 14 residues. The CDR3 DNA reads as TGCGCCACCCGAGTAGGCAGCGAGTCCTACGAGCAGTACTTC. Its protein product is CATRVGSESYEQYF.

This clonotype was seen at least ten times. This chain connects TRBV9 to TRBJ1-1; D not certain. Germline V gives CDR1 SGDLS, CDR2 YYNGEE. The CDR3 has 14 amino acids. Deletions cut 4 bases from V and 0 bases from J, with 10 bases between. The DNA for the CDR3 is TGTGCCAGCAGCTTAACAAGCATGAACACTGAAGCTTTCTTT. Amino acid sequence: CASSLTSMNTEAFF.

The chain carries TRBV7-3 and TRBJ2-2; perhaps TRBD1 as D (6 bases). V dropped 0 bases and J dropped 4 bases, with 12 bases sitting between them. There are 16 residues in the CDR3. The V gene's germline CDR1 is SGHTA and CDR2 FQGTGA. CDR3 nucleotides: TGTGCCAGCAGCTTAACTGGGGGCGCGGTCACCGGGGAGCTGTTTTTT. This sequence encodes CASSLTGGAVTGELFF.

This clonotype was seen many times. The V call is TRBV7-9, the J call TRBJ2-5, with D tentatively TRBD1 (6 bases). V was trimmed by 5 bases and J by 0 bases, leaving 10 bases between them. This CDR3 has 14 amino acids. From germline, CDR1 is SEHNR and CDR2 FQNEAQ (reference sequence). The CDR3 DNA follows: TGTGCCAGCAGCCTTGGACAGCACCAAGAGACCCAGTACTTC. This translates into CASSLGQHQETQYF.

This chain joins TRBV15 and TRBJ2-7; 10 bases agree with TRBD2. V shed 2 bases, J shed 6 bases, and the junction held 7 bases outside the gene matches. Germline loops: CDR1 LNHNV, CDR2 YYDKDF (reference sequence). The CDR3 totals 15 residues. CDR3 region: CATSRKREGLSEQYF. CDR3 nucleotides: TGTGCCACCAGCAGAAAGCGGGAGGGCCTCAGCGAGCAGTACTTC.